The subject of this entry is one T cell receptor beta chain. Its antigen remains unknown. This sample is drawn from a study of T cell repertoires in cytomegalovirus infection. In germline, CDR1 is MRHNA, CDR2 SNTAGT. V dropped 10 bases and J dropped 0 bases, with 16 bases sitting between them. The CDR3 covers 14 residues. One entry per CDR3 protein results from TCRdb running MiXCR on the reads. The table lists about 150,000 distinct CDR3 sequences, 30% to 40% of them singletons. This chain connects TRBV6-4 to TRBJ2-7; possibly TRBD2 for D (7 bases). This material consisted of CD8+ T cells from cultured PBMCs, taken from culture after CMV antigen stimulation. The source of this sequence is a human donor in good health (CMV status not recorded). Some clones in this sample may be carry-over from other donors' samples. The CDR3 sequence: CANRGGVFSYEQYF. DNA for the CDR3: TGTGCCAACCGAGGGGGGGTGTTCTCCTACGAGCAGTACTTC.